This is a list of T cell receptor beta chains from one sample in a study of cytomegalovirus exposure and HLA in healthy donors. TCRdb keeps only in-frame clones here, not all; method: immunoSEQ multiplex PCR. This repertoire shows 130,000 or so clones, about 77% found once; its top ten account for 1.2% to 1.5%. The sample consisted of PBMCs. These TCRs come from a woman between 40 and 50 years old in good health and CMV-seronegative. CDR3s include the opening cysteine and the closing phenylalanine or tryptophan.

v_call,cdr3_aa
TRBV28,CASRWTGEKGEQYF
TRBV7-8,CASSLGHISDYGYTF
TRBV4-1,CASSPPGGLGYGYTF
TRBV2,CATRRASGGAQTQYF
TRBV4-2,CASSQATGDYGYTF
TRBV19,CATNPGGRGPTEAFF
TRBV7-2,CASSLEHRGYTF
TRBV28,CATGTDGNTIYF
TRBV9,CASSGWDRGIYGANVLTF
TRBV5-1,CASSLGTGTNTGELFF
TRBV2,CASSEQGQNYGYTF
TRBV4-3,CASSQVTGRNYGYTF
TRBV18,CASSQQGWETQYF
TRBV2,CASSGIRENQPQHF
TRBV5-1,CASSPADPGGTQYF
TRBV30,CAGTSAETQYF
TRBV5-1,CASSLGSGGATDTQYF
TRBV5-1,CASREGMGSGNTIYF
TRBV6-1,CASSAGHGQETQYF
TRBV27,CASSAGQGPYNEQFF
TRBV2,CASSVQKTSGNTIYF
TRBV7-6,CASSPDRGTSNYGYTF
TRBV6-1,CASRRGTGGNEQYF
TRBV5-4,CASSSVPGQGTKGYTF
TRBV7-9,CASSLGSGKSGETQYF
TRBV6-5,CASSTTGGSGNTIYF
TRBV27,CASSLTTGEEAFF
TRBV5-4,CASSLDPSSYNSPLHF
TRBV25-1,CASSESGGNYGYTF
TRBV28,CASSPYRDLSNQPQHF
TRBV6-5,CASSYYAGTYEQYF
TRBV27,CASSFRDRNQPQHF
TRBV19,CASSIMALNTEAFF
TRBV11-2,CASSLPGIQETQYF
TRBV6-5,CASSSEGNSPLHF
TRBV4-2,CASSQPSTGLSYNSPLHF
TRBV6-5,CASRKRQGNTEAFF
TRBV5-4,CASSFTGGSGPQHF
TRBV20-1,CSARVRGELFF
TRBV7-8,CASRIQGATEAFF
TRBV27,CASSRQGGQAGQPQHF